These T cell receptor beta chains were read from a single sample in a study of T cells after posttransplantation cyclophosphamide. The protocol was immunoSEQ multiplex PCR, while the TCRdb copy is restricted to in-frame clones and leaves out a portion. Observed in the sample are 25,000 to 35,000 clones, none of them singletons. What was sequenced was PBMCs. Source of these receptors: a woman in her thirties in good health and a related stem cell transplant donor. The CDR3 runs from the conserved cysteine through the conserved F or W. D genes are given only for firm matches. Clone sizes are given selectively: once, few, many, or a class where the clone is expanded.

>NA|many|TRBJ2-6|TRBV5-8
CASSSVVQSGANVLTF
TGTGCCAGCAGCTCGGTAGTACAGTCTGGGGCCAACGTCCTGACTTTC
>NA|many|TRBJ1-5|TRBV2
CASSETGSNEPQHF
TGTGCCAGCAGTGAAACAGGATCGAATGAGCCCCAGCATTTT
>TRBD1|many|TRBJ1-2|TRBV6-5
CASSYSAGGKVYTF
TGTGCCAGCAGTTACTCGGCAGGGGGGAAGGTCTACACCTTC
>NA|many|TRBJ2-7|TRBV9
CASSAEGGRSYEQYF
TGTGCCAGCAGCGCCGAGGGTGGCAGGTCCTACGAGCAGTACTTC
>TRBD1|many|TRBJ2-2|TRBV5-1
CASSYPDRGLTGELFF
TGCGCCAGCAGCTACCCGGACAGGGGGTTGACCGGGGAGCTGTTTTTT
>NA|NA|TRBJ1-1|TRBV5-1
CASSQGDSAEAFF
TGCGCCAGCAGTCAAGGGGATTCGGCTGAAGCTTTCTTT
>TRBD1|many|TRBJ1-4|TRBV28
CASRPGGLEKLFF
TGTGCCAGCAGGCCAGGGGGATTGGAAAAACTGTTTTTT
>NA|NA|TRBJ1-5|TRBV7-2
CASSVKGGYQPQHF
TGTGCCAGCAGCGTTAAGGGGGGGTACCAGCCCCAGCATTTT
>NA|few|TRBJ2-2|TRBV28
CASKPGLNTGELFF
TGTGCCAGCAAGCCGGGACTTAACACCGGGGAGCTGTTTTTT
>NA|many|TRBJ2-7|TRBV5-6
CASSRGGGGWLEKNYEQYF
TGTGCCAGCAGCCGAGGGGGGGGAGGGTGGCTGGAGAAAAACTACGAGCAGTACTTC
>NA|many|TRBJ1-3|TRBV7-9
CASSPDSSGNTIYF
TGTGCCAGCAGCCCGGACAGCTCTGGAAACACCATATATTTT
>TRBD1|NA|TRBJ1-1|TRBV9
CASRQSGQANTEAFF
TGTGCCAGCAGGCAATCGGGACAGGCTAACACTGAAGCTTTCTTT
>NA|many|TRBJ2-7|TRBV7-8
CASSQGLVYEQYF
TGTGCCAGCAGTCAGGGACTCGTTTACGAGCAGTACTTC
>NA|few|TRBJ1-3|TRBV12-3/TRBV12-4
CASSSDRRSGNTIYF
TGTGCCAGCAGTTCTGACAGGAGATCTGGAAACACCATATATTTT
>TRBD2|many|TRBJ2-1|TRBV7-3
CASSLAGGWEQFF
TGTGCCAGCAGCTTAGCGGGGGGGTGGGAGCAGTTCTTC
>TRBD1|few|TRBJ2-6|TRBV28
CASSSGDRAGANVLTF
TGTGCCAGCAGTTCTGGGGACAGGGCTGGGGCCAACGTCCTGACTTTC
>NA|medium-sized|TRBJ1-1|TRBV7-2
CASSTTGLGAFF
TGTGCCAGCAGTACTACAGGGCTTGGAGCTTTCTTT
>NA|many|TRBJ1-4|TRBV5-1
CASSSGRQAYNEKLFF
TGCGCCAGCAGCTCAGGGCGACAGGCGTATAATGAAAAACTGTTTTTT
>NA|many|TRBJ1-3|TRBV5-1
CASSLGGDYSGNTIYF
TGCGCCAGCAGCTTGGGGGGCGATTACTCTGGAAACACCATATATTTT
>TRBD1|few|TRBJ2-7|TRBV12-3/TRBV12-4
CASSFLSGTGRDYEQYF
TGTGCCAGCAGTTTCCTCTCCGGGACAGGAAGGGACTACGAGCAGTACTTC
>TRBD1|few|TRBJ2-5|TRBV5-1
CASSLGTAKETQYF
TGCGCCAGCAGCTTAGGGACAGCAAAAGAGACCCAGTACTTC
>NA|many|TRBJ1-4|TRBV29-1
CSVVRGTNEKLFF
TGCAGCGTTGTGAGGGGCACTAATGAAAAACTGTTTTTT
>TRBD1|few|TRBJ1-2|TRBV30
CAWSVQGAPGTF
TGTGCCTGGAGTGTTCAGGGGGCGCCGGGCACCTTC
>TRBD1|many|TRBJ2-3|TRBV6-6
CASSYEGAGTDTQYF
TGTGCCAGCAGTTACGAGGGGGCCGGCACAGATACGCAGTATTTT
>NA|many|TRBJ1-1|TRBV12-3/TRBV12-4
CASSLALWVEGGNTEAFF
TGTGCCAGCAGTTTAGCGCTCTGGGTGGAGGGTGGGAACACTGAAGCTTTCTTT
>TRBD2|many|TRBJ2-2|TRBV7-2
CASSLTSGGAVTGELFF
TGTGCCAGCAGCTTAACGAGCGGGGGGGCCGTCACCGGGGAGCTGTTTTTT
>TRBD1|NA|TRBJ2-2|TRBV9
CASSHGQGNTGELFF
TGTGCCAGCAGCCACGGACAGGGGAACACCGGGGAGCTGTTTTTT
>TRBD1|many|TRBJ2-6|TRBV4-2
CASSPPPGQRMNSGANVLTF
TGTGCCAGCAGCCCCCCACCGGGACAGCGAATGAACTCTGGGGCCAACGTCCTGACTTTC
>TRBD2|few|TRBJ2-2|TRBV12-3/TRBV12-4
CASSRLAGGPGGELFF
TGTGCCAGCAGTCGACTAGCGGGGGGGCCGGGAGGGGAGCTGTTTTTT
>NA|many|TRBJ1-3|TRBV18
CASSPTQVMDTIYF
TGTGCCAGCTCACCAACACAGGTTATGGACACCATATATTTT
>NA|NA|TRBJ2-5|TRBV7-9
CASSPGVGAQETQYF
TGTGCCAGCAGCCCAGGGGTTGGGGCCCAAGAGACCCAGTACTTC
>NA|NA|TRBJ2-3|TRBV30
CAWSVLGEVADTQYF
TGTGCCTGGAGTGTTTTAGGGGAGGTAGCAGATACGCAGTATTTT
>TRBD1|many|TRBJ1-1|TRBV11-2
CASSTRTGTNTEAFF
TGTGCCAGCAGCACCCGGACAGGAACGAACACTGAAGCTTTCTTT
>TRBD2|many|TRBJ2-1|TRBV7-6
CASSLTGGEQFF
TGTGCCAGCAGCTTAACGGGGGGGGAGCAGTTCTTC
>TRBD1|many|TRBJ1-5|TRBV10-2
CASSALGQGISNQPQHF
TGCGCCAGCAGTGCTTTGGGACAGGGAATCAGCAATCAGCCCCAGCATTTT
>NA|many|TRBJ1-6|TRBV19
CASSTRGGSNNSPLHF
TGTGCCAGTAGTACACGGGGTGGCAGCAATAATTCACCCCTCCACTTT
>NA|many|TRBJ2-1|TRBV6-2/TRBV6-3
CASRPPAGDEQFF
TGTGCCAGCAGACCTCCGGCCGGGGATGAGCAGTTCTTC